One and the same sample provided the 7 T cell receptor beta chains below, sequenced in a study of human T cells and chemical hapten exposure. The sample's time point: patch test 3, about 24 weeks after DPC sensitization. Treatment here: therapeutic diphenylcyclopropenone sensitization with weekly scalp DPC. TCRdb passed the RACE reads through MiXCR, listing each CDR3 protein once. The table shows fewer than 200,000 distinct CDR3 sequences, with 25% to 35% occurring only once. The sequences come from whole blood, collected in connection with sensitization to the hapten diphenylcyclopropenone (DPC). All receptors come from a woman between 18 and 29 years old with alopecia areata. Some clones in this sample may be carry-over from other donors' samples.

V and J are TRBV5-1 and TRBJ1-2, with TRBD1 as a possible D gene (6 bases). CDR3 length: 14 amino acids. The germline V and J ends were trimmed by 0 bases and 8 bases, with 14 bases remaining between them. Germline CDR1 is SGHRS and CDR2 is YFSETQ. As DNA, the CDR3 is TGCGCCAGCAGCTTGGGGGGGCCTCCCAGGGGCTACACCTTC. It translates to CASSLGGPPRGYTF.

A few counts support this clonotype. V and J are TRBV14 and TRBJ1-5; D gene unclear. Trimming pared 1 base from V and 9 bases from J, leaving 7 bases between. The germline gives CDR1 SGHDN, CDR2 FVKESK. This CDR3 spans 12 amino acids. The DNA for the CDR3 is TGTGCCAGCAGCCAAGTTCTGGGGCCCCAGCATTTT. Amino acids: CASSQVLGPQHF.

This clonotype was recorded a few times. The V call is TRBV11-1, the J call TRBJ2-1; 11 positions match TRBD1. Germline V gene sequence: CDR1 SGHAT, CDR2 FQDESV (reference sequence). The CDR3 spans 14 residues. After removal of 4 bases from V and 8 bases from J, the junction contained 4 bases not matched to a gene. The DNA of the CDR3 is TGTGCCAGCAGCTCTGGACAGGGGGCCGATGAGCAGTTCTTC. Encoded protein: CASSSGQGADEQFF. Variable domain in full (rest from reference TRBV11-1 and TRBJ2-1): EAEVAQSPRYKITEKSQAVAFWCDPISGHATLYWYRQILGQGPELLVQFQDESVVDDSQLPKDRFSAERLKGVDSTLKIQPAELGDSAMYLCASSSGQGADEQFFGPGTRLTVL.

This clonotype was counted many times. V gene TRBV20-1 combines with J gene TRBJ1-2, with D possibly matching TRBD1 (5 bases). Germline CDR1 is DFQATT and CDR2 is SNEGSKA (reference sequence). V shed 3 bases and J shed 6 bases, with 11 bases lying between them. The CDR3 extends over 12 amino acids. CDR3 sequence: CSARLGVDGYTF. In DNA form, the CDR3 reads TGCAGTGCTAGGTTGGGGGTTGATGGCTACACCTTC.

This clonotype was counted only a few times. The chain has TRBV29-1 and TRBJ1-1; D unresolved. Trimming took off 7 bases at V and 5 bases at J, with 14 bases between the two ends. There are 12 residues in the CDR3. Germline V CDR1 and CDR2: SQVTM, ANQGSEA. For the CDR3, the DNA is TGCAGCGCGGACCATGGCTTGACTGAAGCTTTCTTT. The encoded protein is CSADHGLTEAFF.

CDR3 sequence (DNA): TGTGCCAGCAGTATAGGGGGTTTGGGGCAGTTCTTC. This codes for CASSIGGLGQFF. This chain joins TRBV7-6 and TRBJ2-1, with TRBD1 as a possible D gene (6 bases). Trimming took 6 bases from V and 12 from J, leaving 15 bases between them. The CDR3 covers 12 residues. Per germline, CDR1 SGHVS and CDR2 FNYEAQ.

This chain's CDR3 is CSVLLRPPDQETQYF. Written as DNA, the CDR3 is TGCAGCGTCCTCCTGCGACCACCTGACCAAGAGACCCAGTACTTC. V and J are TRBV29-1 and TRBJ2-5; no clear D. Trimming removed 6 bases from V and 0 bases from J, with 17 bases in between. This CDR3 has 15 amino acids. The germline gives CDR1 SQVTM, CDR2 ANQGSEA.